The next 12 T cell receptor beta chains were all read from a single sample in a study of T cells after yellow fever vaccination. TCRdb reanalysed the 5' RACE reads using MiXCR and keeps one entry per CDR3 protein. The sample carries some 550,000 distinct CDR3 sequences, roughly 21% recorded once. The source was PBMCs, collected 15 days after the yellow fever booster vaccination. The receptors come from a man aged 30-40 years who received the YFV17D yellow fever vaccine.

This clonotype has a handful of counts. The J gene is TRBJ2-3, the V gene TRBV20-1, with TRBD1 matching 7 bases. The junction had 7 bases not matched to a gene; V was cut back by 0 bases and J by 4 bases. The CDR3 spans 15 residues. The V gene's germline CDR1 is DFQATT and CDR2 SNEGSKA (reference sequence). CDR3 sequence: CSARDLGTAADTQYF. CDR3 DNA sequence: TGCAGTGCTAGAGATTTGGGGACAGCAGCAGATACGCAGTATTTT.

The table lists this clonotype with a few counts. V is TRBV10-3 and J is TRBJ2-3, with 7 positions matching TRBD2. V lost 4 bases to trimming and J lost 1 base; unmatched junction nucleotides: 8. The CDR3 contains 16 residues. CDR1 is ENHRY and CDR2 is SYGVKD in the germline V gene. The CDR3 protein is CAISGGGRGRTDTQYF. CDR3 nucleotides: TGTGCCATCAGTGGGGGGGGACGGGGCCGCACAGATACGCAGTATTTT.

This clonotype has a count of ten or more. The genes are TRBV29-1 and TRBJ2-1; either TRBD1 or TRBD2 may fit D (5 bases each). The CDR3 is 13 amino acids. V was pared by 6 bases and J by 4 bases, with 13 bases between. Per the germline V gene, CDR1 is SQVTM and CDR2 is ANQGSEA. CDR3 in DNA: TGCAGCGTGAGGGCAGGGCTATACAATGAGCAGTTCTTC. Amino acids: CSVRAGLYNEQFF.

The sample holds a few counts of this clonotype. The chain is built from TRBV6-2 or TRBV6-3 and TRBJ2-1; possibly TRBD2 for D (5 bases). V shed 8 bases and J shed 9 bases, with 23 bases lying between them. This CDR3 has 15 amino acids. Germline-derived CDR1 and CDR2 are MNHEY and SVGEGT. The CDR3 coding sequence is TGTGCCAGCGGGTTCAACAGCGGTGGGAGTGTTGAGCAGTTCTTC. Its protein product is CASGFNSGGSVEQFF.

This clonotype has more than one count but fewer than ten. This chain joins TRBV4-3 and TRBJ2-3; 11 bases line up with TRBD2. With V trimmed by 2 bases and J by 1 base, 8 bases remained unmatched. Germline V gene data show CDR1 as LGHNA and CDR2 as YSLEER. The CDR3 length is 18 residues. CDR3 protein: CASSQLLGTSGGTDTQYF. The CDR3 nucleotides are TGCGCCAGCAGCCAACTCCTGGGGACTAGCGGAGGCACAGATACGCAGTATTTT.

A few counts support this clonotype. V gene TRBV27 combines with J gene TRBJ1-6, with 7 bases aligning to TRBD1. The germline CDR1 and CDR2 sequences are MNHEY and SMNVEV (reference sequence). There are 13 residues in the CDR3. Trimming at V came to 3 bases and at J to 9 bases, leaving 2 bases not matched to a gene. CDR3 nucleotide sequence: TGTGCCAGCAGTTTGGACAGGTTTTCACCCCTCCACTTT. This sequence encodes CASSLDRFSPLHF.

Only a few counts were recorded for this clonotype. The chain joins TRBV30 to TRBJ2-2; D is possibly TRBD2 (5 bases). V lost 2 bases, J lost 3 bases, and 13 bases lay in between. Germline V gene data show CDR1 as GTSNPN and CDR2 as SVGIG (reference sequence). The CDR3 is 15 amino acids. CDR3 region: CAWSSKRSYTGELFF. DNA of the CDR3: TGTGCCTGGAGTTCGAAGCGGTCCTACACCGGGGAGCTGTTTTTT.

This clonotype was seen ten or more times. The rearrangement uses TRBV4-3 and TRBJ2-7, with D tentatively TRBD2 (6 bases). Per the germline V gene, CDR1 is LGHNA and CDR2 is YSLEER. The V end lost 3 bases, the J end lost 5 bases, and 11 bases lay between the germline ends. The length of the CDR3 is 13 residues. CDR3 loop: CASSQRWGDEQYF. For the CDR3, the DNA is TGCGCCAGCAGCCAGAGGTGGGGGGACGAGCAGTACTTC.

This clonotype was detected a few times. This chain uses TRBV5-4 with TRBJ2-7; perhaps TRBD1 as D (6 bases). Germline lookup yields CDR1 SGHNT and CDR2 YYREEE (reference sequence). The CDR3 spans 13 residues. The germline V and J ends were trimmed by 6 bases and 3 bases, with 13 bases remaining between them. Here the CDR3 reads CASKGAGDYEQYF. The CDR3 DNA reads as TGTGCCAGCAAGGGTGCAGGGGACTACGAGCAGTACTTC.

In its sample, this clonotype was seen a few times. The gene calls are TRBV6-2 or TRBV6-3 and TRBJ2-3; a possible D gene is TRBD2 (6 bases). CDR1 MNHEY and CDR2 SVGEGT come from the germline V gene. V was cut by 0 bases and J by 2 bases, with 9 bases left in between. This CDR3 comprises 15 residues. This CDR3 reads CASSYSGLTTDTQYF. In nucleotides, the CDR3 is TGTGCCAGCAGTTACTCGGGACTTACCACAGATACGCAGTATTTT.

The genes are TRBV4-3 and TRBJ2-2, with 8 positions matching TRBD1. J lost 6 bases, V lost 3 bases, and 12 bases had no gene match. This CDR3 is built from 17 residues. In germline, CDR1 is LGHNA, CDR2 YSLEER. The CDR3 region has the DNA TGCGCCAGCAGCCAGTCGGGCGGGCAGGGGGCTTCCGGGGAGCTGTTTTTT. Translation: CASSQSGGQGASGELFF.

This clonotype showed up just a few times. The rearrangement uses TRBV15 and TRBJ2-3, with unresolved D. This CDR3 has 13 residues. Per the germline V gene, CDR1 is LNHNV and CDR2 is YYDKDF (reference sequence). V lost 0 bases to trimming and J lost 6 bases, with 7 bases between them. In DNA form, the CDR3 reads TGTGCCACCAGCAGAGATCATACTGATACGCAGTATTTT. Translated, it gives CATSRDHTDTQYF.